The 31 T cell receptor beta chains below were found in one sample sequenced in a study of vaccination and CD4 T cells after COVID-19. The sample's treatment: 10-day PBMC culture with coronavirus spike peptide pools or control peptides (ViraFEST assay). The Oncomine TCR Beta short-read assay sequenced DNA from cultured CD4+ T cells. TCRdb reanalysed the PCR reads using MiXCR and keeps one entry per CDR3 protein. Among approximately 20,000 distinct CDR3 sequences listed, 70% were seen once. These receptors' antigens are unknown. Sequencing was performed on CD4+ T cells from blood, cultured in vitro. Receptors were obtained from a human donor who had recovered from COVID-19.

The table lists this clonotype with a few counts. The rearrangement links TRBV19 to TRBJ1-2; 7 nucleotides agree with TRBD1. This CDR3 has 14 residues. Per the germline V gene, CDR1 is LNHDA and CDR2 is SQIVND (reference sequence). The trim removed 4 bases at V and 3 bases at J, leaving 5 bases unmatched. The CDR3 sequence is CASSTGQLYYGYTF. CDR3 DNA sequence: TGTGCCAGTAGTACGGGACAGCTGTACTATGGCTACACCTTC.

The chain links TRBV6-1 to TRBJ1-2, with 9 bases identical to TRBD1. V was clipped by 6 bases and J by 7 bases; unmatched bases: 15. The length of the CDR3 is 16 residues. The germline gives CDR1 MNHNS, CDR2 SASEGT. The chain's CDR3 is CASRFGQATGGVGYTF. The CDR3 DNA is TGTGCCAGCAGGTTTGGACAGGCGACAGGGGGAGTTGGCTACACCTTC.

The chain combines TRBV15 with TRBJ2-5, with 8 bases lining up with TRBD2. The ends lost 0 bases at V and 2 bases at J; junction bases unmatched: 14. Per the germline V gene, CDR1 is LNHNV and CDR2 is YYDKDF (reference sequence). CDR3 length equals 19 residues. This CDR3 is CATSREAHRAGGPQETQYF. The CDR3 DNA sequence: TGTGCCACCAGCAGAGAGGCCCACCGGGCGGGAGGTCCACAAGAGACCCAGTACTTC.

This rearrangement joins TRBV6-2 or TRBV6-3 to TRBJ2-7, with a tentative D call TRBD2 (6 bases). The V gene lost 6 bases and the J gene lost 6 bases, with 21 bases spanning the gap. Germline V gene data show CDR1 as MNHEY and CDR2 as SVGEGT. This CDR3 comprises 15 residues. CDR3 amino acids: CASSFDAGTRTEQYF. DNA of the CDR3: TGTGCCAGCAGCTTTGACGCCGGGACTCGGACCGAGCAGTACTTC.

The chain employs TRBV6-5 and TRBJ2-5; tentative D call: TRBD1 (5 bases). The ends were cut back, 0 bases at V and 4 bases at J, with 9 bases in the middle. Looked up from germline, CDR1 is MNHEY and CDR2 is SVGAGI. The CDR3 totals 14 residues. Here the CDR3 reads CASSYSQGAETQYF. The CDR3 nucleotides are TGTGCCAGCAGTTACTCTCAGGGTGCAGAGACCCAGTACTTC.

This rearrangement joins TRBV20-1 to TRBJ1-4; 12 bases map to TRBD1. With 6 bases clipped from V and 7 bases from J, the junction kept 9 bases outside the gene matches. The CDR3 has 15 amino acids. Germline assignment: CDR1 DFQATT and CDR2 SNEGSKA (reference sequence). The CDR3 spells CSAPGQGAVGEKLFF. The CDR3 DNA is TGCAGTGCCCCGGGACAGGGGGCAGTCGGTGAAAAACTGTTTTTT.

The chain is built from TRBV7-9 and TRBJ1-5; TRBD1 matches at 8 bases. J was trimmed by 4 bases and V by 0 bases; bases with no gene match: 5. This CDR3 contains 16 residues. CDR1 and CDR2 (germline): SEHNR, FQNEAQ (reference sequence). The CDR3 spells CASSLARQGNNQPQHF. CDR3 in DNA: TGTGCCAGCAGCTTAGCGCGACAGGGGAATAATCAGCCCCAGCATTTT.

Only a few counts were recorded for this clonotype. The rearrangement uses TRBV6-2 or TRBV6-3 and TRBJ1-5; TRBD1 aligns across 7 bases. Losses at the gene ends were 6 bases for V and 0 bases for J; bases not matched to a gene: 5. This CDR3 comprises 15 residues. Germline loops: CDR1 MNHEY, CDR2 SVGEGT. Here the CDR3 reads CASSSQGISNQPQHF. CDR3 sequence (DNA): TGTGCCAGCAGCTCACAGGGGATTAGCAATCAGCCCCAGCATTTT.

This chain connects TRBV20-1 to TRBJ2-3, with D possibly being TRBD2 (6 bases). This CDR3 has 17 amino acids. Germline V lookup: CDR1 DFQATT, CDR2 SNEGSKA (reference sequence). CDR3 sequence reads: CSRTGTPPFPATDTQYF. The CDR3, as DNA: TGCTCCAGGACCGGGACTCCTCCCTTTCCCGCCACAGATACGCAGTATTTT.

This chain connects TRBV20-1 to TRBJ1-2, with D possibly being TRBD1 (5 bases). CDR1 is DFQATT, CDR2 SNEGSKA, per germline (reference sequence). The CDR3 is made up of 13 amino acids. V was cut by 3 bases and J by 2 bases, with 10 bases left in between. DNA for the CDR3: TGCAGTGCTAGGCCGACAGCCAACTATGGCTACACCTTC. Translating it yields CSARPTANYGYTF.

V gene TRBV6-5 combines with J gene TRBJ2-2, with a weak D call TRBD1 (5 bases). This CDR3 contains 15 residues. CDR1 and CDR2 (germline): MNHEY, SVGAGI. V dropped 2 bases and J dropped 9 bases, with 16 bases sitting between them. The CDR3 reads CASSYKAGNSRELFF. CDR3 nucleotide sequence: TGTGCCAGCAGTTACAAGGCAGGGAATTCGAGGGAGCTGTTTTTT.

In DNA, the CDR3 is TGTGCCAGCTCCCACCGGCTAGCGGGCCTCTCCTACGAGCAGTACTTC. Translating gives CASSHRLAGLSYEQYF. The V and J genes are TRBV18 and TRBJ2-7, with 8 nucleotides matching TRBD2. Trimming removed 6 bases from V and 0 bases from J; junction bases left unmatched: 10. The CDR3 has 16 residues. CDR1 is KGHSH, CDR2 LQKENI, per germline.

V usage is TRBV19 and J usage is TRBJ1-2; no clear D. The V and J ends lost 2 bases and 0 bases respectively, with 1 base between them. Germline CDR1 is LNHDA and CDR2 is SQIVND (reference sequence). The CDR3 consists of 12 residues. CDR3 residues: CASSISNYGYTF. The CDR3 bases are TGTGCCAGTAGTATATCTAACTATGGCTACACCTTC.

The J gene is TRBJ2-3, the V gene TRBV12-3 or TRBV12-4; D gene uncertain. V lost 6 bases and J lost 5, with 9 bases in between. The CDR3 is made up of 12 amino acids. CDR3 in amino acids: CASSFTGDTQYF. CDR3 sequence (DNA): TGTGCCAGCAGCTTTACCGGAGATACGCAGTATTTT.

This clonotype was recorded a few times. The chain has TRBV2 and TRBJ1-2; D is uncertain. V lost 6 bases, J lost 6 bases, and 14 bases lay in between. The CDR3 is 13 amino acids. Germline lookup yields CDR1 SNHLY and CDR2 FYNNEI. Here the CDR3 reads CASRLEGENGYTF. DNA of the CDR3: TGTGCCAGCAGGTTGGAGGGTGAGAATGGCTACACCTTC.

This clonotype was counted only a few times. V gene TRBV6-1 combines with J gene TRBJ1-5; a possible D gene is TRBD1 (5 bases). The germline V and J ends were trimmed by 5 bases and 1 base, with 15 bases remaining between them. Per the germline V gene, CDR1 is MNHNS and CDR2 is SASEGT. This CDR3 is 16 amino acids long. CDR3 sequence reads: CASSPGRTRSNQPQHF. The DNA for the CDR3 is TGTGCCAGCAGTCCAGGGCGGACTAGGAGCAATCAGCCCCAGCATTTT.

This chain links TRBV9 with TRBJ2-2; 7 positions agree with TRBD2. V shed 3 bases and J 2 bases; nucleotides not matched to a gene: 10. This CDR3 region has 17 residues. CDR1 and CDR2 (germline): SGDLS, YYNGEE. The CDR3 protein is CASSEGIAGENTGELFF. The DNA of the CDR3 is TGTGCCAGCAGCGAGGGGATAGCGGGTGAAAACACCGGGGAGCTGTTTTTT.

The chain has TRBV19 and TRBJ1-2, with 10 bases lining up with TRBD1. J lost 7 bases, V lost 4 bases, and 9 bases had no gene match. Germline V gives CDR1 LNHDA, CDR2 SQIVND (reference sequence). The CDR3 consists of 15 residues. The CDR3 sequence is CASSTRDRGSGGYTF. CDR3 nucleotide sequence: TGTGCCAGTAGTACGCGGGACAGGGGAAGCGGTGGCTACACCTTC.

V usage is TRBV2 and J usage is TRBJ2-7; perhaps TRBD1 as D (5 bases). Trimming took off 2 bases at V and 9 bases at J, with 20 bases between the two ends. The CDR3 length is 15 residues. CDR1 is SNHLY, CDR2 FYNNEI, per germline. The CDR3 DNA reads TGTGCCAGCAGTGAATCGGCAGGGAAGGGGTGGGTGCAGTACTTC. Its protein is CASSESAGKGWVQYF.

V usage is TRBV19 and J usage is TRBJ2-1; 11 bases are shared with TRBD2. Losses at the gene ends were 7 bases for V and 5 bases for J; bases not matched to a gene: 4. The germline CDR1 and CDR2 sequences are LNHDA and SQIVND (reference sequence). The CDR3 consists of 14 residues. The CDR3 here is CASKTSGSHNEQFF. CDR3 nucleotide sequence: TGTGCCAGTAAAACTAGCGGGAGCCACAATGAGCAGTTCTTC.

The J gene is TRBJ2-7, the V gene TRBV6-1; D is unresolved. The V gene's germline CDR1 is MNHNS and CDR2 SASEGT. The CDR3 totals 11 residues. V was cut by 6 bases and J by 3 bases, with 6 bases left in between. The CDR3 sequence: CASSPYYEQYF. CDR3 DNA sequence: TGTGCCAGCAGCCCTTACTACGAGCAGTACTTC.

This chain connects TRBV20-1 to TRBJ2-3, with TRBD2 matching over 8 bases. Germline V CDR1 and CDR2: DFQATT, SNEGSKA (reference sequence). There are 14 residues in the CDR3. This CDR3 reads CSAGHQGLVDTQYF. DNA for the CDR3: TGCAGCGCCGGACATCAGGGACTAGTGGATACGCAGTATTTT.

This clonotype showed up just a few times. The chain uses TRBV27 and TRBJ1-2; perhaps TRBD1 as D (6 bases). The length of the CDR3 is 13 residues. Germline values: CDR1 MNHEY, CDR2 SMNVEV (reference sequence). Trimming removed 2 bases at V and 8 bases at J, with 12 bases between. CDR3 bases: TGTGCCAGCAGTTTACCCACAGGGAGGGGCTACACCTTC. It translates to CASSLPTGRGYTF.

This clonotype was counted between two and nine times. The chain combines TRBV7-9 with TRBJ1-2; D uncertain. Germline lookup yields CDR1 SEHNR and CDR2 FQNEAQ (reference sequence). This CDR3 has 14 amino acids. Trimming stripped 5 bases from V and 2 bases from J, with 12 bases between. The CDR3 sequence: CASSPIRANYGYTF. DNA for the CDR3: TGTGCCAGCAGCCCCATCCGTGCCAACTATGGCTACACCTTC.

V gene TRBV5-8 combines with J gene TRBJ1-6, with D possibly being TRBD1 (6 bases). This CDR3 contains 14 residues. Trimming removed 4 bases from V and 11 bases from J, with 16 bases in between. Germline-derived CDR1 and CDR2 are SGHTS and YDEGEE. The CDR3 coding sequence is TGTGCCAGCAGCCCCCGGGGGGGGCGCGCACCCCTCCACTTT. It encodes CASSPRGGRAPLHF. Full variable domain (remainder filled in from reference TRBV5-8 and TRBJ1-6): EAGVTQSPTHLIKTRGQQATLRCSPISGHTSVYWYQQALGLGLQFLLWYDEGEERNRGNFPPRFSGRQFPNYSSELNVNALELEDSALYLCASSPRGGRAPLHFGNGTRLTVT.

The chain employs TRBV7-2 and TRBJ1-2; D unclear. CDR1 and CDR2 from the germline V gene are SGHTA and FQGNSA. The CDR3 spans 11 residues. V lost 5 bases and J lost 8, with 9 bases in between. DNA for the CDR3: TGTGCCAGCAGCCCGAACGTGGGCTACACCTTC. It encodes CASSPNVGYTF.

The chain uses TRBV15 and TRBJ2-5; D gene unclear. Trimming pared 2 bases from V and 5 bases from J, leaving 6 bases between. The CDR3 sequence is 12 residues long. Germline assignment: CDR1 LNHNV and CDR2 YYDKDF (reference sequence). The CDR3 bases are TGTGCCACCAGCAGACCGCCGGAGACCCAGTACTTC. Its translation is CATSRPPETQYF.

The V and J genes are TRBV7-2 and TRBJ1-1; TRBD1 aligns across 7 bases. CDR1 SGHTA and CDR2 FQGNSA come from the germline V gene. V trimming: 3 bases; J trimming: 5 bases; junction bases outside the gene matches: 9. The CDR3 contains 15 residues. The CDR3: CASSFDRVRRTEAFF. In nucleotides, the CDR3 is TGTGCCAGCAGCTTCGACAGGGTTCGGCGGACTGAAGCTTTCTTT. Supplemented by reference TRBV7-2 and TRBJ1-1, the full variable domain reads GAGVSQSPSNKVTEKGKDVELRCDPISGHTALYWYRQSLGQGLEFLIYFQGNSAPDKSGLPSDRFSAERTGGSVSTLTIQRTQQEDSAVYLCASSFDRVRRTEAFFGQGTRLTVV.

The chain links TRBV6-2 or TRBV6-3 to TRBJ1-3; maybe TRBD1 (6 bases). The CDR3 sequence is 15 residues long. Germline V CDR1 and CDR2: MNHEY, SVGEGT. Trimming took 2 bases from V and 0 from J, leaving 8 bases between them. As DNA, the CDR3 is TGTGCCAGCAGTTACGGGACACGCTCTGGAAACACCATATATTTT. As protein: CASSYGTRSGNTIYF.

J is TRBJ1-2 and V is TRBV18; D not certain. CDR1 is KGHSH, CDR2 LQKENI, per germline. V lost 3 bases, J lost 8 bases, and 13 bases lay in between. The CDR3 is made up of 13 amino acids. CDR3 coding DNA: TGTGCCAGCTCACCTTTGGATCTCCCGGGCTACACCTTC. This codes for CASSPLDLPGYTF. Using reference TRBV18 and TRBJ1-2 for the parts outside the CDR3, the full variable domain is NAGVMQNPRHLVRRRGQEARLRCSPMKGHSHVYWYRQLPEEGLKFMVYLQKENIIDESGMPKERFSAEFPKEGPSILRIQQVVRGDSAAYFCASSPLDLPGYTFGSGTRLTVV.

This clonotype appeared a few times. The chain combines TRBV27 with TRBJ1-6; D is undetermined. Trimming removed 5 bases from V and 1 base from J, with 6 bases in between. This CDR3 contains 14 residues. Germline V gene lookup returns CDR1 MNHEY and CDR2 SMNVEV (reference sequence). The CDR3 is CASSPSSYNSPLHF. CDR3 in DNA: TGTGCCAGCAGTCCCAGTTCCTATAATTCACCCCTCCACTTT.